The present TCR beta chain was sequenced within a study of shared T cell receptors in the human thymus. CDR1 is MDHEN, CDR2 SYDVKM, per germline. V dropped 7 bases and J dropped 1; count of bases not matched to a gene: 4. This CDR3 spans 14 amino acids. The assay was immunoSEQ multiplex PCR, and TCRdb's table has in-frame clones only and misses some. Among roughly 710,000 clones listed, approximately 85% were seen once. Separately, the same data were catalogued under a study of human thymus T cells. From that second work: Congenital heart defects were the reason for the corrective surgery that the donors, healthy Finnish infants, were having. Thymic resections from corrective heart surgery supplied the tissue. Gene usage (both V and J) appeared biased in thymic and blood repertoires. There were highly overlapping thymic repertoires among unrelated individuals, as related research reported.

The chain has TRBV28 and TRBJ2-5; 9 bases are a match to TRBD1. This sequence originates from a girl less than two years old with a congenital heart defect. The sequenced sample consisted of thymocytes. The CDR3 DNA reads TGTGCCAGCAATCCGGGACAGGGCCAAGAGACCCAGTACTTC. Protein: CASNPGQGQETQYF.